This T cell receptor (beta chain) was recovered during a study of identifying expanded T cells in peripheral blood (dated 2019 in TCRdb). Regarding the research as a whole: Technical replicates were generated by sequencing separate aliquots of the same genomic DNA pool, and four replicates were compared pairwise. Results the study describes overall, beyond this receptor: In all healthy donors, the variance in clone template counts between samples taken roughly 14 days apart rose significantly as total template count increased. The binomial model flagged roughly 1.3 differentially abundant clones between technical replicates but approximately 15 over around 2 weeks and approximately 18 over approximately 4 weeks. Across all healthy-donor time intervals, the beta-binomial model significantly cut both the number of clones called differentially abundant and the false-positive rate. The authors expected that biological variance in healthy repertoires might rise further over much longer intervals, such as months to years.

Trimming takes 0 bases from V and 4 bases from J, and the germline ends sit 10 bases apart. From a lookup of the germline V gene (reference sequence), CDR1 and CDR2 are LNHDA and SQIVND. The CDR3 contains 15 residues, cysteine and phenylalanine counted. Only CDR3 DNA is held: 45 bases, read in frame from base 1. TCRbeta CDR3 regions were profiled with the immunoSEQ Assay using bias-controlled multiplex PCR amplification of genomic DNA. The original methods were these. The absolute abundance of each unique TCRbeta CDR3 region was quantified after sequences were collapsed and filtered. Differential abundance was tested with a binomial (Fisher-equivalent) model and with a beta-binomial model adding time-dependent variance fitted from healthy donors. Clones with fewer than 5 combined templates were removed, and a clone was called differentially abundant if the clone's Benjamini-Hochberg FDR was below 0.01. In the beta-binomial model, variance was expressed as a function of the total template count across the two samples, in the form v = (b*log(k)+a)^2. Here the immuneACCESS table is served through TCRdb, limited to in-frame sequences with V and J called. Missing clones are a known gap in these copies; in checked studies unresolved V genes cover under half, and the rest lacks a known reason. D and trimming were read from the DNA, whereas the V and J calls and clone size are those reported in that table. This sample comprises around 82,000 clones, 84% of them detected only once. The ten largest clones capture 15% to 20% of the sample.

Comments on this clone: Its specific antigen is unknown. The input lacks base qualities; no much larger clone sits a single base away.

No immune events such as infections were documented for the healthy donors during the collection period. Time-dependent variance in a beta-binomial model of T-cell clone differential abundance was calibrated using healthy-donor blood repertoires as a training cohort. The training cohort was composed of roughly 10 healthy donors, 3 female and 7 male. An age range of roughly 29 to 70 years, with an average of 43 years, was recorded for the donors. Whole blood was collected from each healthy donor at three time points spaced approximately 2 weeks apart and obtained from a commercial supplier. For immunosequencing, genomic DNA was extracted from whole blood that had not been sorted.

The receptor comes from a person aged 18 to 69 in good health. The rearrangement joined TRBV19 to TRBJ1-5; the D gene remains uncertain. Material: blood. The nucleotides read TGTGCCAGTAGTATAGATGGGAACGGGAATCAGCCCCAGCATTTT. Its translation reads: CASSIDGNGNQPQHF.